Each of the 28 T cell receptor beta chains below was sequenced from the same sample in a study of tumor-infiltrating lymphocytes in primary liver carcinoma. Unsorted bulk tissue (roughly 17-32 mg) underwent RNA and DNA co-extraction. A primer in the constant region served to generate TCR beta cDNA from 450 to 600 ng of total RNA. For TCR beta, libraries were produced by three nested multiplex PCR rounds using slightly modified ARM-PCR. A C-beta reverse primer and TRBV1-TRBV30 forward primers served in each of the first two PCR rounds, at 10 cycles apiece. One entry per CDR3 protein, called by TCRdb with MiXCR from the multiplex PCR reads. This sample has roughly 100,000 distinct CDR3 sequences, with 65% to 75% found just once. The sample comprised liver tumor tissue from sampling region 2. The sample's subset: tumor region T2, inferior pole. The receptors originated from an older woman with primary liver carcinoma and hepatitis B virus infection.

This clonotype was counted ten times or more. V usage is TRBV6-1 and J usage is TRBJ2-7; possibly TRBD1 for D (5 bases). Trimming pared 4 bases from V and 2 bases from J, leaving 15 bases between. The germline gives CDR1 MNHNS, CDR2 SASEGT. The CDR3 spans 15 residues. The CDR3 protein is CASSGGRAYTYEQYF. The CDR3 nucleotides are TGTGCCAGCAGTGGGGGCCGAGCCTACACCTACGAGCAGTACTTC.

This clonotype was counted between two and nine times. V and J are TRBV28 and TRBJ1-5, with 10 bases fitting TRBD1. The CDR3 totals 15 residues. V shed 6 bases and J 2 bases; nucleotides not matched to a gene: 4. Germline V CDR1 and CDR2: MDHEN, SYDVKM. CDR3 residues: CASRSTGGGNQPQHF. DNA of the CDR3: TGTGCCAGCAGGTCGACAGGGGGCGGCAATCAGCCCCAGCATTTT.

About this clonotype itself: A read error may be the cause here, since a much bigger clone is one base away. The genes are TRBV5-5 and TRBJ2-1; 8 nucleotides agree with TRBD2. In germline, CDR1 is SGHKS, CDR2 YYEKEE (reference sequence). This CDR3 comprises 16 residues. The CDR3 is CASSKGSGSSCNEQFF. CDR3 DNA: TGTGCCAGCAGCAAAGGGAGCGGGAGCTCCTGCAATGAGCAGTTCTTC. The whole variable domain, filled in from reference TRBV5-5 and TRBJ2-1, reads DAGVTQSPTHLIKTRGQQVTLRCSPISGHKSVSWYQQVLGQGPQFIFQYYEKEERGRGNFPDRFSARQFPNYSSELNVNALLLGDSALYLCASSKGSGSSCNEQFFGPGTRLTVL.

Comments on this clonotype: A much larger clone lies one base from this, so it may be a read error. This chain joins TRBV29-1 and TRBJ2-7; either TRBD1 or TRBD2 may supply D (5 bases each). The CDR3 contains 16 residues. Trimming pared 6 bases from V and 2 bases from J, leaving 23 bases between. Germline CDR1 and CDR2: SQVTM and ANQGSEA. CDR3 sequence reads: CSVLGTPAAGPYEQYF. The CDR3 bases are TGCAGCGTCCTCGGGACCCCGGCCGCCGGGCCCTACGAGCAGTACTTC.

The rearrangement joins TRBV19 to TRBJ1-5, with D possibly matching TRBD1 (5 bases). Germline assignment: CDR1 LNHDA and CDR2 SQIVND (reference sequence). The CDR3 has 17 residues. V shed 3 bases and J shed 2 bases, with 17 bases lying between them. The CDR3 loop is CASSIRPGTLGNQPQHF. The DNA for the CDR3 is TGTGCCAGTAGTATTAGGCCAGGGACTCTGGGCAATCAGCCCCAGCATTTT.

This clonotype was counted many times. The chain is built from TRBV4-1 and TRBJ2-1; 8 positions match TRBD2. The CDR3 loop spans 15 amino acids. V gave up 0 bases and J gave up 9 bases; unmatched junction bases: 7. The V gene's germline CDR1 is MGHRA and CDR2 YSYEKL. The CDR3 region is CASSQDAASGLEQFF. The DNA for the CDR3 is TGCGCCAGCAGCCAAGATGCGGCTAGCGGGCTTGAGCAGTTCTTC.

CDR3 coding DNA: TGTGCCAGCAATTGCGCAGGGGTCTATGGCTACACCTTC. Translated: CASNCAGVYGYTF. The chain carries TRBV12-3 or TRBV12-4 and TRBJ1-2; a weak D match, TRBD1 (6 bases). V dropped 7 bases and J dropped 4 bases, with 13 bases sitting between them. The CDR3 consists of 13 residues.

The chain uses TRBV5-1 and TRBJ2-1, with TRBD2 matching over 11 bases. Per germline, CDR1 SGHRS and CDR2 YFSETQ. With V trimmed by 4 bases and J by 3 bases, 9 bases remained unmatched. CDR3 size: 17 residues. The CDR3 here is CASSLDLSGRVYNEQFF. In DNA, the CDR3 is TGCGCCAGCAGCCTAGACCTTAGCGGGAGGGTCTACAATGAGCAGTTCTTC. Looking up the rest from reference TRBV5-1 and TRBJ2-1 gives the full variable domain: KAGVTQTPRYLIKTRGQQVTLSCSPISGHRSVSWYQQTPGQGLQFLFEYFSETQRNKGNFPGRFSGRQFSNSRSEMNVSTLELGDSALYLCASSLDLSGRVYNEQFFGPGTRLTVL.

This clonotype has a count of ten or more. J is TRBJ1-2 and V is TRBV29-1; the D is unclear. The CDR3 contains 15 residues. Germline loops: CDR1 SQVTM, CDR2 ANQGSEA. V lost 3 bases and J lost 4, with 18 bases in between. The CDR3 is CSVEISQREGYGYTF. The CDR3 DNA reads TGCAGCGTTGAGATTTCCCAAAGGGAAGGCTATGGCTACACCTTC.

The chain carries TRBV6-5 and TRBJ2-1, with D hard to call. V was trimmed by 8 bases and J by 3 bases, leaving 23 bases between them. The CDR3 is 17 residues long. From germline, CDR1 is MNHEY and CDR2 SVGAGI. Here the CDR3 reads CASGPRVRACRYNEQFF. As DNA, the CDR3 is TGTGCCAGCGGACCCCGGGTTCGAGCGTGTCGCTACAATGAGCAGTTCTTC.

This clonotype appeared many times. The chain has TRBV7-8 and TRBJ1-1; D is ambiguous. The CDR3 is 15 amino acids. Trimming shortened V by 5 bases and J by 9 bases, and 22 bases separated the two germline ends. In germline, CDR1 is SGHVS, CDR2 FQNEAQ. The CDR3 region has the DNA TGTGCCAGCAGCCCCCGTCGGCACCCCCGCCCCAAAGCTTTCTTT. It yields the protein CASSPRRHPRPKAFF.

Concerning this clonotype itself: A single base separates this from a much larger clone, so it may be a read error. V usage is TRBV30 and J usage is TRBJ1-5; maybe TRBD1 (6 bases). Germline CDR1 reads GTSNPN; CDR2 reads SVGIG (reference sequence). The CDR3 has 13 residues. CDR3 nucleotides: TGTGTCTGGAGTGTTCAGGGGAATCAGCCCCAGCATTTT. This encodes CVWSVQGNQPQHF.

As regards this clonotype: A junction end diverges from the germline sequence, so it may reflect a read error. The chain couples TRBV6-2 or TRBV6-3 to TRBJ2-6, with 9 bases identical to TRBD1. The V gene's germline CDR1 is MNHEY and CDR2 SVGEGT. This CDR3 region has 18 residues. The CDR3 sequence: CTSRLRDRAFYGANVLTF. In nucleotides, the CDR3 is TGTACCAGCAGACTCCGGGACAGGGCGTTCTATGGGGCCAACGTCCTGACTTTC.

Concerning this clonotype: A read error is possible here, since a much larger clone lies one base away. The CDR3 protein is CAISFTGSAEASF. The CDR3, as DNA: TGTGCCATCAGTTTCACAGGGTCGGCTGAAGCTTCCTTT. The gene calls are TRBV10-3 and TRBJ1-1; TRBD1 is a possible D gene (6 bases). This CDR3 comprises 13 residues. CDR1 and CDR2 from the germline V gene are ENHRY and SYGVKD.

This clonotype was recorded a few times. The CDR3 region has the DNA TGTGCCAGCAGCCGACTAGCGGGAGGGCCCAATGAGCAGTTCTTC. Protein product: CASSRLAGGPNEQFF. This rearrangement joins TRBV7-9 to TRBJ2-1; 14 positions agree with TRBD2. Per germline, CDR1 SEHNR and CDR2 FQNEAQ (reference sequence). The CDR3 runs 15 residues. Unmatched junction bases numbered 3, after V lost 5 bases and J lost 6 bases. Based on the CDR3 plus reference TRBV7-9 and TRBJ2-1, the full variable domain is DTGVSQNPRHKITKRGQNVTFRCDPISEHNRLYWYRQTLGQGPEFLTYFQNEAQLEKSRLLSDRFSAERPKGSFSTLEIQRTEQGDSAMYLCASSRLAGGPNEQFFGPGTRLTVL.

As to this clonotype: Lacking the conserved final phenylalanine or tryptophan, this CDR3 likely reflects a read error. The J gene is TRBJ2-7, the V gene TRBV6-1; D might be TRBD1 (6 bases). In germline, CDR1 is MNHNS, CDR2 SASEGT. The CDR3 length is 12 residues. The ends were cut back, 8 bases at V and 0 bases at J, with 8 bases in the middle. CDR3 bases: TGTGCCAGCGGACAGTACTCCTACGAGCAGTACTCC. Translation gives CASGQYSYEQYS.

On this clonotype: A junction boundary mismatches the germline segment, possibly from a read error. The chain combines TRBV28 with TRBJ2-1; 8 bases are shared with TRBD1. Germline V gene data show CDR1 as MDHEN and CDR2 as SYDVKM. The CDR3 length is 15 residues. CDR3 nucleotides: TGTGCCAGCACCCTCCCTAGGACAGGGAACAATGGGCAGTTCTTC. This codes for CASTLPRTGNNGQFF.

The chain recombines TRBV12-3 or TRBV12-4 with TRBJ1-1; D is undetermined. The V gene lost 7 bases and the J gene lost 3 bases, with 15 bases spanning the gap. This CDR3 spans 14 amino acids. CDR3 protein: CASNYQHPDTEAFF. Written as DNA, the CDR3 is TGTGCCAGCAACTACCAGCACCCGGACACTGAAGCTTTCTTT.

V gene TRBV11-2 combines with J gene TRBJ1-2, with a tentative D call TRBD1 (5 bases). This CDR3 is built from 14 residues. In germline, CDR1 is SGHAT, CDR2 FQNNGV. The CDR3 here is CVTSPQRGDRGYTF. CDR3 coding DNA: TGTGTCACCAGCCCTCAAAGGGGAGATAGGGGTTACACCTTC.

V and J are TRBV29-1 and TRBJ2-7; TRBD2 aligns across 14 bases. Germline V gene lookup returns CDR1 SQVTM and CDR2 ANQGSEA. J gave up 3 bases and V 6 bases, and 4 bases lay outside the gene matches. The CDR3 is 14 residues long. The CDR3 sequence is CSVAGTSGSYEQYF. The CDR3 region has the DNA TGCAGCGTGGCCGGGACTAGCGGGAGCTACGAGCAGTACTTC.

The table lists this clonotype with a few counts. This chain links TRBV28 with TRBJ2-2; D not certain. The CDR3 runs 14 residues. The germline CDR1 and CDR2 sequences are MDHEN and SYDVKM. V dropped 6 bases and J dropped 0 bases, with 8 bases sitting between them. The CDR3: CASREEPNTGELFF. CDR3 nucleotides: TGTGCCAGCAGAGAAGAACCGAACACCGGGGAGCTGTTTTTT.

With respect to this clonotype: A much larger clone lies one base from this, so it may be a read error. The chain recombines TRBV6-2 or TRBV6-3 with TRBJ2-1; possible D gene TRBD2, 5 bases. The V gene's germline CDR1 is MNHEY and CDR2 SVGEGT. This CDR3 has 16 amino acids. CDR3 amino acids: CVSTKRPTPPRNEQFF. In nucleotides, the CDR3 is TGTGTCAGCACCAAGCGGCCGACACCCCCGCGCAATGAGCAGTTCTTC.

This sequence joins TRBV5-1 and TRBJ2-3; 10 bases are a match to TRBD2. Germline V gene lookup returns CDR1 SGHRS and CDR2 YFSETQ. The CDR3 sequence is 16 residues long. The CDR3 bases are TGCGCTGGCAGCCGATACCTAGCGGGAGTCCCCGATACGCAGTATTTT. Translated, it gives CAGSRYLAGVPDTQYF.

Details on this clonotype: A read error may account for a junction end that differs from germline. For the CDR3, the DNA is TGTGCCAGCAGCCAAGGGGGTAGCAGGAAATCCTACTATGAGCAGTTCTTC. It specifies CASSQGGSRKSYYEQFF. The chain combines TRBV14 with TRBJ2-1; the D is unclear. Germline-derived CDR1 and CDR2 are SGHDN and FVKESK. This CDR3 comprises 17 residues.

Regarding this clonotype: Compared with germline, one end of the junction differs, possibly owing to a read error. The gene calls are TRBV28 and TRBJ1-2, with D maybe TRBD1 (6 bases). From germline, CDR1 is MDHEN and CDR2 SYDVKM. CDR3 length: 16 residues. The CDR3 nucleotides are TGTGCCAGCAGTTTACCCGGACAGAACCCTCTCGGGGGCTACTCCTTC. This codes for CASSLPGQNPLGGYSF.

A note on this clonotype: Mismatch with germline at one junction end may stem from a read error. The V gene is TRBV12-3 or TRBV12-4, the J gene TRBJ1-2; TRBD1 might be the D (5 bases). The CDR3 sequence is 15 residues long. The CDR3, as DNA: TGTTCCAGCAGTTTGTCGGGGCCGCATAACTATGGCTACACCTTC. The encoded protein is CSSSLSGPHNYGYTF.

This clonotype was picked up a small number of times. This sequence joins TRBV19 and TRBJ2-1; 10 bases are shared with TRBD2. Germline-derived CDR1 and CDR2 are LNHDA and SQIVND (reference sequence). The CDR3 is made up of 16 amino acids. Trimming cost V 7 bases and J 7 bases; bases outside gene matches: 13. In DNA, the CDR3 is TGTGCCAGTAACAATCAAGCGGGAGGGCCAAGGAATGAGCAGTTCTTC. Translation gives CASNNQAGGPRNEQFF.

This clonotype was recorded once. The gene calls are TRBV5-1 and TRBJ2-3; 8 nucleotides match TRBD2. J gave up 6 bases and V 1 base, and 16 bases lay outside the gene matches. Germline-derived CDR1 and CDR2 are SGHRS and YFSETQ. CDR3 length: 18 residues. CDR3 protein: CASSLWGLGGVTVDTQYF. The CDR3 DNA is TGCGCCAGCAGCTTGTGGGGACTAGGGGGAGTAACGGTGGATACGCAGTATTTT.